Below, 15 T cell receptor beta chains from the same sample are listed, as sequenced in a study of T cells in Graves' hyperthyroidism and ophthalmopathy. TCR beta CDR3 regions were amplified from RNA. The TCR CDR3 first-round RT-PCR relied on the HTBI primer set. In TCRdb, the multiplex PCR reads were re-called with MiXCR into one record per CDR3 protein. The repertoire holds approximately 400,000 distinct CDR3 sequences, with roughly 19% as singletons. Sequencing input: blood. The receptors come from a woman younger than 30 with Graves' hyperthyroidism.

This clonotype was seen many times. The chain joins TRBV6-2 or TRBV6-3 to TRBJ1-3; 7 bases fit TRBD1. CDR1 is MNHEY and CDR2 is SVGEGT in the germline V gene. The CDR3 is 20 residues long. V shed 0 bases and J 2 bases; nucleotides not matched to a gene: 16. The CDR3 here is CASSYSIWAEQGFTGNTIYF. The CDR3 nucleotides read TGTGCCAGCAGTTACTCGATATGGGCCGAACAGGGGTTCACTGGAAACACCATATATTTT.

The sample holds many counts of this clonotype. This sequence joins TRBV5-8 and TRBJ2-2; D not resolved. With 5 bases removed from V and 1 base from J, the gap between germline ends came to 6 bases. Germline CDR1 is SGHTS and CDR2 is YDEGEE. The CDR3 runs 13 residues. CDR3 sequence (DNA): TGTGCCAGCAGGGTACGGAACACCGGGGAGCTGTTTTTT. Amino acids: CASRVRNTGELFF.

As for this clonotype: At one end the junction does not follow the germline gene, possibly because of a read error. The gene calls are TRBV4-2 and TRBJ2-7, with unresolved D. Germline-derived CDR1 and CDR2 are LGHNA and YNFKEQ. The CDR3 runs 15 residues. Here the CDR3 reads CASSQETVGSYDQYF. The CDR3 DNA reads TGTGCCAGCAGCCAAGAAACGGTCGGTTCCTACGATCAGTACTTC.

This clonotype came up many times. The CDR3 spells CASSQDTTPQETQYF. Written as DNA, the CDR3 is TGTGCCAGCAGCCAGGATACCACTCCCCAAGAGACCCAGTACTTC. The chain has TRBV7-8 and TRBJ2-5; no clear D. Trimming left V 5 bases short and J 1 base short, with 14 bases between. The CDR3 runs to 15 residues. The germline V gene encodes CDR1 SGHVS and CDR2 FQNEAQ.

This clonotype was seen repeatedly, ten times or more. The chain is built from TRBV11-2 and TRBJ1-1, with D uncertain. CDR1 is SGHAT and CDR2 is FQNNGV in the germline V gene. V lost 5 bases and J lost 3, with 16 bases in between. This CDR3 is 15 amino acids long. The CDR3: CASSARELQYTEAFF. The CDR3 region has the DNA TGTGCCAGCAGCGCGAGGGAGCTCCAATACACTGAAGCTTTCTTT.

This clonotype showed up many times. The rearrangement links TRBV6-2 or TRBV6-3 to TRBJ2-7; TRBD2 might be the D (6 bases). Trimming removed 6 bases at V and 3 bases at J, with 21 bases between. The CDR3 is made up of 16 amino acids. Per the germline V gene, CDR1 is MNHEY and CDR2 is SVGEGT. CDR3 bases: TGTGCCAGCAGCGACGGTGGGGGGAGCGGGCGCTACGAGCAGTACTTC. Translated: CASSDGGGSGRYEQYF.

The V call is TRBV5-1, the J call TRBJ1-1, with 8 bases identical to TRBD1. CDR1 is SGHRS, CDR2 YFSETQ, per germline. V lost 0 bases to trimming and J lost 3 bases; unmatched junction nucleotides: 1. The CDR3 loop spans 14 amino acids. CDR3 coding DNA: TGCGCCAGCAGCTTGGAGGACAGGGACACTGAAGCTTTCTTT. Amino acid sequence: CASSLEDRDTEAFF. Full variable domain (rest looked up from reference TRBV5-1 and TRBJ1-1): KAGVTQTPRYLIKTRGQQVTLSCSPISGHRSVSWYQQTPGQGLQFLFEYFSETQRNKGNFPGRFSGRQFSNSRSEMNVSTLELGDSALYLCASSLEDRDTEAFFGQGTRLTVV.

This clonotype was detected many times. This chain uses TRBV20-1 with TRBJ1-2, with D uncertain. The V end lost 2 bases, the J end lost 4 bases, and 14 bases lay between the germline ends. Germline V gives CDR1 DFQATT, CDR2 SNEGSKA (reference sequence). The CDR3 consists of 14 residues. The CDR3 sequence: CSARILTGLYGYTF. CDR3 coding DNA: TGCAGTGCTAGAATTCTGACGGGTCTCTATGGCTACACCTTC.

This clonotype was detected ten times or more. The rearrangement uses TRBV6-2 or TRBV6-3 and TRBJ1-3; D is undetermined. The V gene lost 6 bases and the J gene lost 0 bases, with 21 bases spanning the gap. Per the germline V gene, CDR1 is MNHEY and CDR2 is SVGEGT. This CDR3 comprises 18 residues. The CDR3 bases are TGTGCCAGCAGGGTGATTGGGGAACCCGACTACTCTGGAAACACCATATATTTT. This translates into CASRVIGEPDYSGNTIYF.

This clonotype has a single count. This chain links TRBV2 with TRBJ2-7, with TRBD2 identical over 14 bases. The CDR3 is 14 residues long. The V gene end was trimmed by 6 bases and the J gene end by 3 bases; junction bases not matched to a gene: 1. CDR1 SNHLY and CDR2 FYNNEI come from the germline V gene. The CDR3 sequence is CASSGTSGGYEQYV. The CDR3 region has the DNA TGTGCCAGCAGCGGGACTAGCGGGGGCTACGAGCAGTACGTC.

This clonotype was counted ten times or more. This chain uses TRBV11-2 with TRBJ2-7; no clear D gene. The CDR3 covers 15 residues. Trimming removed 1 base at V and 5 bases at J, with 15 bases between. Germline CDR1 and CDR2: SGHAT and FQNNGV. The CDR3 DNA is TGTGCCAGCAGCTTAGTGGATAAGGGTGCGAACGAGCAGTACTTC. Amino acid sequence: CASSLVDKGANEQYF. The whole variable domain, remainder taken from reference TRBV11-2 and TRBJ2-7, is EAGVAQSPRYKIIEKRQSVAFWCNPISGHATLYWYQQILGQGPKLLIQFQNNGVVDDSQLPKDRFSAERLKGVDSTLKIQPAKLEDSAVYLCASSLVDKGANEQYFGPGTRLTVT.

This clonotype was observed many times. The CDR3, as DNA: TGTGCCAGCAGCTTGGCATTCATGAACACTGAAGCTTTCTTT. Amino acid sequence: CASSLAFMNTEAFF. This chain links TRBV7-8 with TRBJ1-1; D call uncertain. The CDR3 sequence is 14 residues long. Between the trimmed V and J ends, which lost 3 bases and 0 bases, there was a span of 8 bases. Germline V gene data show CDR1 as SGHVS and CDR2 as FQNEAQ.

Ten or more counts support this clonotype. This CDR3 reads CASSDRGSKNIQYF. The CDR3 DNA sequence: TGTGCCAGCAGCGACAGGGGATCCAAAAACATTCAGTACTTC. The rearrangement links TRBV6-1 to TRBJ2-4; 8 positions match TRBD1. Germline assignment: CDR1 MNHNS and CDR2 SASEGT. After removal of 6 bases from V and 2 bases from J, the junction contained 3 bases not matched to a gene. The CDR3 length is 14 residues.

J is TRBJ1-5 and V is TRBV12-3 or TRBV12-4; 10 bases are shared with TRBD1. The CDR3 is made up of 15 amino acids. The junction had 7 bases not matched to a gene; V was cut back by 5 bases and J by 6 bases. The CDR3 here is CASSTRTGGIQPQHF. CDR3 bases: TGTGCCAGCAGTACACGGACAGGGGGTATTCAGCCCCAGCATTTT.

This clonotype was recorded many times. The chain couples TRBV9 to TRBJ2-5; D may be TRBD2 (6 bases). This CDR3 has 17 residues. The V gene's germline CDR1 is SGDLS and CDR2 YYNGEE. V lost 7 bases and J 4 bases, leaving 26 bases between the germline ends. CDR3 DNA: TGTGCCAGCTCTTCGAAGGGGACTCCCGTTCGAGGAGAGACCCAGTACTTC. Translation: CASSSKGTPVRGETQYF.